The clone carrying this T cell receptor (beta chain) was observed many times. The sequence runs out 3 residues before the end of the CDR3; the remainder is reconstructed from the germline J gene. The sample originates from a study of T cell clonality in common variable immunodeficiency. Germline lookup yields CDR1 LNHDA and CDR2 SQIVND (reference sequence). The V gene lost 2 bases and the J gene lost 0 bases, with 19 bases spanning the gap. The CDR3 has 18 amino acids. Only in-frame clones appear in the TCRdb table, and some are missing; sequencing was by immunoSEQ multiplex PCR. The sample holds some 60,000 clones, and no clone turns up only once.

Sample: peripheral blood mononuclear cells. The clonotype was recovered from a person aged 18 to 70 in good health. This chain connects TRBV19 to TRBJ1-1; tentative D call: TRBD1 (6 bases). This CDR3 reads CASSIRGRGGHMNTEAFF. The part of the CDR3 DNA that was read is TGTGCCAGTAGTATACGGGGCAGGGGTGGCCATATGAACACTGAA.